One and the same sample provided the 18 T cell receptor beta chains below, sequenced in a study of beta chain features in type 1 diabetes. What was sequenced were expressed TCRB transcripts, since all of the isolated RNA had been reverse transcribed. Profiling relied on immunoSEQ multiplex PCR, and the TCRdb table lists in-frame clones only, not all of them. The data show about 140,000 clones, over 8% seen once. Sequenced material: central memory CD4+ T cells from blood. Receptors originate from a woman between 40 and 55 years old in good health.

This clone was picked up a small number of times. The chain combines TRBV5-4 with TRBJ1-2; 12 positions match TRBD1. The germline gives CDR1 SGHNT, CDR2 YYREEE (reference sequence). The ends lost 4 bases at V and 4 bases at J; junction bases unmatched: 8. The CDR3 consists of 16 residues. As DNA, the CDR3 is TGTGCCAGCAGCCCCGGGACAGGGGGCTGGGGCTATGGCTACACCTTC. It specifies CASSPGTGGWGYGYTF.

This CDR3 is CASSSIAGVTDTQYF. CDR3 DNA: TGCGCCAGCAGCTCCATAGCGGGGGTCACAGATACGCAGTATTTT. The chain recombines TRBV5-1 with TRBJ2-3, with 9 bases aligning to TRBD2. J lost 2 bases, V lost 3 bases, and 4 bases had no gene match. CDR1 is SGHRS, CDR2 YFSETQ, per germline. The CDR3 contains 15 residues.

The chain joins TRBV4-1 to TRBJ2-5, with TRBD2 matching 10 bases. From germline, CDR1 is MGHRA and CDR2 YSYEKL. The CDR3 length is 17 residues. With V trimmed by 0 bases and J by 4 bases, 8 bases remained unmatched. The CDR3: CASSQDLSGGARETQYF. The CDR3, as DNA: TGCGCCAGCAGCCAAGACCTCAGCGGGGGGGCGCGAGAGACCCAGTACTTC.

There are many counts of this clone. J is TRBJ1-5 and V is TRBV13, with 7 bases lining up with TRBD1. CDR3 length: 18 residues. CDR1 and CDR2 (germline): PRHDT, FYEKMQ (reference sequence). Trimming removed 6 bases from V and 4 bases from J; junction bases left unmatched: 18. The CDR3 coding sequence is TGTGCCAGCAGTCCTACGCCCTACGGGACAGACCTAAATCAGCCCCAGCATTTT. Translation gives CASSPTPYGTDLNQPQHF.

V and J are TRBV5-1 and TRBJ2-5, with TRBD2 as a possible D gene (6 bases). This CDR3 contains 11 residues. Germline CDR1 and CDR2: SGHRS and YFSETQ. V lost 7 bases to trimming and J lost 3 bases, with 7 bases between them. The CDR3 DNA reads TGCGCCAGCCGGAGGGAAGAGACCCAGTACTTC. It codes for CASRREETQYF.

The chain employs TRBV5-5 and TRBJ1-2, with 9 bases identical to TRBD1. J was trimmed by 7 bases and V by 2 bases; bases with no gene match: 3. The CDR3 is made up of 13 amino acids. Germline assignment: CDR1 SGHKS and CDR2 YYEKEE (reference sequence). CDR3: CASSLQGAGGYTF. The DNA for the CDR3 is TGTGCCAGCAGCTTACAGGGGGCAGGTGGCTACACCTTC.

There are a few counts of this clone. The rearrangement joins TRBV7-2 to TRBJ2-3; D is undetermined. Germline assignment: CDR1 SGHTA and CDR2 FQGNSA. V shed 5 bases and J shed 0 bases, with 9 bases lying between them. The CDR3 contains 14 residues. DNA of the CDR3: TGTGCCAGCAGCCTCTATGATAGCACAGATACGCAGTATTTT. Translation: CASSLYDSTDTQYF.

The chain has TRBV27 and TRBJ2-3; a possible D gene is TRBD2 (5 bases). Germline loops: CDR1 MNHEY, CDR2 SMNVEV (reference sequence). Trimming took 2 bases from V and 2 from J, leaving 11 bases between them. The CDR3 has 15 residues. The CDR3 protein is CASSLDRGYTDTQYF. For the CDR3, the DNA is TGTGCCAGCAGTTTAGATCGGGGATACACAGATACGCAGTATTTT.

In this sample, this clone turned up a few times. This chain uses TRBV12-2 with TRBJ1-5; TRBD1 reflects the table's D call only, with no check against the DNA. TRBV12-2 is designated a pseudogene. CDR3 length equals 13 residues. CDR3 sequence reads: CASRFSGTGAPHF. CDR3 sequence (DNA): TGTGCAAGTCGCTTTTCCGGGACAGGGGCCCCCCATTTT.

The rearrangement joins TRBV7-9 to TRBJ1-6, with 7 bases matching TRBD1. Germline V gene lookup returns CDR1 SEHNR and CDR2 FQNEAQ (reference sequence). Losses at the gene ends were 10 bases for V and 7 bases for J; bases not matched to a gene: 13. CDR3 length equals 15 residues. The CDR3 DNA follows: TGTGCCACCGTGCAAAGGGAAGGGGGCAATTCACCCCTCCACTTT. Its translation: CATVQREGGNSPLHF.

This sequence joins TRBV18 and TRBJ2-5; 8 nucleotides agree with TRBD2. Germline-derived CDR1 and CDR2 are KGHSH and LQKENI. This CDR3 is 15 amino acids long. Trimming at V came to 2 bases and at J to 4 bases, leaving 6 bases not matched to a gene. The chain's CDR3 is CASSPGGGRRETQYF. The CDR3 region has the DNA TGTGCCAGCTCACCAGGCGGGGGGCGCAGAGAGACCCAGTACTTC.

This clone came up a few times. CDR3: CASSYSGTSLDTQYF. DNA of the CDR3: TGTGCCAGCAGTTACTCGGGGACTAGCCTAGATACGCAGTATTTT. This chain links TRBV6-5 with TRBJ2-3; TRBD2 matches 9 bases. CDR1 is MNHEY, CDR2 SVGAGI, per germline. The V gene end was trimmed by 0 bases and the J gene end by 5 bases; junction bases not matched to a gene: 3. CDR3 size: 15 residues.

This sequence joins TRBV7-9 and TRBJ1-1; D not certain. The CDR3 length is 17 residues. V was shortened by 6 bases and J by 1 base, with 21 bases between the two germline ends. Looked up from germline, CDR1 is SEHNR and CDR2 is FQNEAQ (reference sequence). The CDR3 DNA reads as TGTGCCAGCAGTTTGCTACGGGGTGGACGTCAGAACACTGAAGCTTTCTTT. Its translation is CASSLLRGGRQNTEAFF.

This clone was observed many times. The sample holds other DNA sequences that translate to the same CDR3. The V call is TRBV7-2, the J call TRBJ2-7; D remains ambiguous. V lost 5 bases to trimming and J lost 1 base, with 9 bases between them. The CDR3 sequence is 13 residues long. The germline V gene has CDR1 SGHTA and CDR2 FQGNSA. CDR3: CASSPGGSYEQYF. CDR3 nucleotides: TGTGCCAGCAGCCCCGGCGGTTCCTACGAGCAGTACTTC.

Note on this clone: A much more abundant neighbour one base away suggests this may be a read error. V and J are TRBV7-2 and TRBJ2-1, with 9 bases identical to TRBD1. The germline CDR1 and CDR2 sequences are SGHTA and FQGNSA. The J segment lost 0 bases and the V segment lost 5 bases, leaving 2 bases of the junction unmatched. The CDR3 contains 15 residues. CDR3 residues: CASSRGQGSYNEQFF. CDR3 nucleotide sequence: TGTGCCAGCAGCCGGGGACAGGGCTCCTACAATGAGCAGTTCTTC.

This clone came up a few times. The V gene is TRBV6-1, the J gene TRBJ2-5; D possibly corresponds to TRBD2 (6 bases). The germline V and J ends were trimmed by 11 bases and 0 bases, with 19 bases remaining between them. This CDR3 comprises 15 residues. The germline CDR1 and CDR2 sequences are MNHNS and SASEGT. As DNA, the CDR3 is TGTGCCCTTCCGGGGGTAATGGGGTACCAAGAGACCCAGTACTTC. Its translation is CALPGVMGYQETQYF.

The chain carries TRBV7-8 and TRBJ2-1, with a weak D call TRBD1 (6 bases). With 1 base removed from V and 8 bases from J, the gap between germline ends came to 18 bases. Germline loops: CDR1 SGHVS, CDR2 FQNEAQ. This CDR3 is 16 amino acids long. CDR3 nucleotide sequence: TGTGCCAGCAGCTTAGATCTCTCGGCAGGGGCTGATGAGCAGTTCTTC. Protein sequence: CASSLDLSAGADEQFF.

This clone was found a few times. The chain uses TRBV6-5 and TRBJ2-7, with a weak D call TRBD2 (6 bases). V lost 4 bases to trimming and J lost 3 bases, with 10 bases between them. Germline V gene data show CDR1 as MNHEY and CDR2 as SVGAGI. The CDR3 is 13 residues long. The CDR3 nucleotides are TGTGCCAGCAGTTTACCCGGGAGCTACGAGCAGTACTTC. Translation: CASSLPGSYEQYF.